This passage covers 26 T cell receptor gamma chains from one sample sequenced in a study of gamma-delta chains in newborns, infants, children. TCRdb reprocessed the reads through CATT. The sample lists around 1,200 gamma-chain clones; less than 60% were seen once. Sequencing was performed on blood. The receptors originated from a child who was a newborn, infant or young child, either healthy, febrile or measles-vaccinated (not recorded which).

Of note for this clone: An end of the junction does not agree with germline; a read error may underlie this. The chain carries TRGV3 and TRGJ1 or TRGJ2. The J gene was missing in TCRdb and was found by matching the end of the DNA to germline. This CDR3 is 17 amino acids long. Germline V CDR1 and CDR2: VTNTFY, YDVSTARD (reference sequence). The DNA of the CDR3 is TGTGCAACCTGGGACACTCCCATCCCCATTCCGCATTATAAGAAACTCTTT. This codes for CATWDTPIPIPHYKKLF.

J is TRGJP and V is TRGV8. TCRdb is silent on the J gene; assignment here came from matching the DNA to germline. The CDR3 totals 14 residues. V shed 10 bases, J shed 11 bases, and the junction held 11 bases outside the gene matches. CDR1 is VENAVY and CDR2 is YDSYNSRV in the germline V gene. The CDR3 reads CATWYRMGKKIKVF. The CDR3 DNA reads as TGTGCCACGTGGTATAGGATGGGCAAAAAAATCAAGGTATTT.

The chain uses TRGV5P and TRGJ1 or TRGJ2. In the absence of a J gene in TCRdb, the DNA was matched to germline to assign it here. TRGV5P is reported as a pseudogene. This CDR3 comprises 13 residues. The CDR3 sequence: CATWCRHDYKKLF. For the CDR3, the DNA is TGTGCCACCTGGTGCAGGCACGATTATAAGAAACTCTTT.

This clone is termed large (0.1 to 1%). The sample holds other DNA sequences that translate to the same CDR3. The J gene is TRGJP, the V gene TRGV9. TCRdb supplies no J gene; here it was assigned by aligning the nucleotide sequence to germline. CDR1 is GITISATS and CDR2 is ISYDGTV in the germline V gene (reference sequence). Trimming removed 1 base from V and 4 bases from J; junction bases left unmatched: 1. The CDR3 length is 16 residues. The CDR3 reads CALWEVQELGKKIKVF. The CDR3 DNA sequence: TGTGCCTTGTGGGAGGTCCAAGAGTTGGGCAAAAAAATCAAGGTATTT.

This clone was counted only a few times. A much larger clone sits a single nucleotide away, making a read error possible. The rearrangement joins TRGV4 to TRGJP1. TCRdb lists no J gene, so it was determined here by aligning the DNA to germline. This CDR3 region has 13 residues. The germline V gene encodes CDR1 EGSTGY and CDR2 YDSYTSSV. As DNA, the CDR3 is TGTGCCACCTGGGATACCACTGGTTGGCTCAAGATATTT. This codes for CATWDTTGWLKIF.

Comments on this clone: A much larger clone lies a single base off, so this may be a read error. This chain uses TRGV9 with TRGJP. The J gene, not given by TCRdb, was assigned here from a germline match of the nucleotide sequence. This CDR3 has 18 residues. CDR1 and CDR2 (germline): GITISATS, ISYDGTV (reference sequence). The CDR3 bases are TGTGCCTTGTGGGAGAACCCCAGGCAAGAGTTGAGCAAAAAAATCAAGGTATTT. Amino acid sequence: CALWENPRQELSKKIKVF.

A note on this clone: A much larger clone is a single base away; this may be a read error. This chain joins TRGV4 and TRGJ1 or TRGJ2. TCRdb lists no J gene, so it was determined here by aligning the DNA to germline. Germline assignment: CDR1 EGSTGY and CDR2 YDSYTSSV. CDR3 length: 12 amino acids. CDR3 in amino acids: CATCDGEDKKLF. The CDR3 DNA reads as TGTGCCACCTGTGATGGGGAGGATAAGAAACTCTTT.

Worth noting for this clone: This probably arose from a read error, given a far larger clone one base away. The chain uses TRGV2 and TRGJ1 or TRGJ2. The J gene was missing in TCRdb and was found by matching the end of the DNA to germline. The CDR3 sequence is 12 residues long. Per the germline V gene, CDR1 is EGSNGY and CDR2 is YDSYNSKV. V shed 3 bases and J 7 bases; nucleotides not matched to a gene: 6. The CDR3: CATWDRQYKKLF. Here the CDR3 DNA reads TGTGCCACCTGGGACAGGCAATATAAGAAACTCTTT.

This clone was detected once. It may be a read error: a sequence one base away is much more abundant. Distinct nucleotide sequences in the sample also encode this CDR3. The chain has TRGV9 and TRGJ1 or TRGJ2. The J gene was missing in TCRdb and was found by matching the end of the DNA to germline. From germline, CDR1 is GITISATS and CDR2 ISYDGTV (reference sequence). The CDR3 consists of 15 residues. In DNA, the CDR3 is TGTGCCCTGTGGGAGGTCAAGGATCCATATTATAAGAAACTCTTT. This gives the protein CALWEVKDPYYKKLF.

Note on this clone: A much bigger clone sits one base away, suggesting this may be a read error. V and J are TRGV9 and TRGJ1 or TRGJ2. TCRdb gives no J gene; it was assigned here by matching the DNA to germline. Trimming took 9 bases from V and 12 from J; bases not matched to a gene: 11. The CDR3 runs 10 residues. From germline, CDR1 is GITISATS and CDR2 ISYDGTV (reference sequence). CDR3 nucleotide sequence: TGTGCCTTGCGGCCTGGGGGGAAACTCTTT. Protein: CALRPGGKLF.

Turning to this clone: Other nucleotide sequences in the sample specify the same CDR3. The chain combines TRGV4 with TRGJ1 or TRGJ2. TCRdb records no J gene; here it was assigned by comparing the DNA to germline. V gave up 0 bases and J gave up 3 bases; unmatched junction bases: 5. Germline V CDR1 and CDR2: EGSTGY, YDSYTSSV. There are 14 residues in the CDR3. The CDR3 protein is CATWDGPGYYKKLF. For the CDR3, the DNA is TGTGCCACCTGGGATGGGCCAGGTTATTATAAGAAACTCTTT.

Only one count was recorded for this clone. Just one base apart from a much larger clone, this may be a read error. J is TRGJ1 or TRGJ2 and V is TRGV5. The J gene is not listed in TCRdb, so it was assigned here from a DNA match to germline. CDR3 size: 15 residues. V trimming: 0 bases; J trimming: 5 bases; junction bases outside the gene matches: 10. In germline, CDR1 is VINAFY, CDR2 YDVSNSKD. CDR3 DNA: TGTGCCACCTGGGACAGGCGGTCCGCTCATTATAAGAAACTCTTT. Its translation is CATWDRRSAHYKKLF.

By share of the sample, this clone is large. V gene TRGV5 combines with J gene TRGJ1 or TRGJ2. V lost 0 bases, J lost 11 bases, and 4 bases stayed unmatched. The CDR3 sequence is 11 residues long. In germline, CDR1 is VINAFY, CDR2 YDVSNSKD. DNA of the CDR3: TGTGCCACCTGGGACAGGCCCCAGAAACTCTTT. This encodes CATWDRPQKLF.

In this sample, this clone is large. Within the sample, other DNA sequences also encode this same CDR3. The CDR3 region has the DNA TGTGCCACCTGGGACGGGCTGGGTTATAAGAAACTCTTT. Amino acid sequence: CATWDGLGYKKLF. The J gene is TRGJ1 or TRGJ2, the V gene TRGV2. The J segment lost 6 bases and the V segment lost 0 bases, leaving 5 bases of the junction unmatched. Per germline, CDR1 EGSNGY and CDR2 YDSYNSKV. The CDR3 is 13 amino acids.

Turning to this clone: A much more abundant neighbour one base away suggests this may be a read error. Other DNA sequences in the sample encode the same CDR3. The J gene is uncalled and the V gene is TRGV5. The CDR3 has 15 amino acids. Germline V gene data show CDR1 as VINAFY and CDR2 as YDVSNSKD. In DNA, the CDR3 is TGTGCCACCTGGGACAGGCGGAGTAGTGATTGGATCAAGACATTT. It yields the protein CATWDRRSSDWIKTF.

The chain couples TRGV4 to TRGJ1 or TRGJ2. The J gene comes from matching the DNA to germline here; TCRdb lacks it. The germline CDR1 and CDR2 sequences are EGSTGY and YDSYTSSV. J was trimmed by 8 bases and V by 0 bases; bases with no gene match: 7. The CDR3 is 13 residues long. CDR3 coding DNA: TGTGCCACCTGGGATGGGCCTAATCATAAGAAACTCTTT. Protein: CATWDGPNHKKLF.

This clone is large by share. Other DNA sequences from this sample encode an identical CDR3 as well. The CDR3 loop reads CATWDGRRYKKLF. CDR3 bases: TGTGCCACCTGGGATGGGCGTCGGTATAAGAAACTCTTT. The genes are TRGV4 and TRGJ1 or TRGJ2. The J gene is not listed in TCRdb, so it was assigned here from a DNA match to germline. The CDR3 is 13 amino acids. The V and J ends lost 0 bases and 7 bases, in that order; junction bases with no gene match: 6. Germline V gene data show CDR1 as EGSTGY and CDR2 as YDSYTSSV.

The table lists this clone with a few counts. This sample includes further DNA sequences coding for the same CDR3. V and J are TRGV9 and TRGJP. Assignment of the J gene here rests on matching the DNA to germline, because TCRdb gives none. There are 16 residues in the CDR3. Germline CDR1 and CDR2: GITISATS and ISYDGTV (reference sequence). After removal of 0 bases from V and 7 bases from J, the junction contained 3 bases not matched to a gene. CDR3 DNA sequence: TGTGCCTTGTGGGAGGTGACTGAGTTGGGCAAAAAAATCAAGGTATTT. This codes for CALWEVTELGKKIKVF.

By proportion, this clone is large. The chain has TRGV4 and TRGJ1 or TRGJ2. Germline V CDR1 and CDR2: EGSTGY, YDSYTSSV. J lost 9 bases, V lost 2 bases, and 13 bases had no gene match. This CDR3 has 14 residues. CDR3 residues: CATWDASWVPKKLF. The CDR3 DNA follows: TGTGCCACCTGGGATGCTAGCTGGGTACCTAAGAAACTCTTT.

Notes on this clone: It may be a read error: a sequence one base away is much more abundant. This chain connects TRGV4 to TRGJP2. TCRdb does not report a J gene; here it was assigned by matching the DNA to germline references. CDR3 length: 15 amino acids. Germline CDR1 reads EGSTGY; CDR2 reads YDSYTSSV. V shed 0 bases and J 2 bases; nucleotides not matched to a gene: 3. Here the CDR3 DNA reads TGTGCCACCTGGGATGGGTCAAGTAGTGATTGGATCAAGACGTTT. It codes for CATWDGSSSDWIKTF.

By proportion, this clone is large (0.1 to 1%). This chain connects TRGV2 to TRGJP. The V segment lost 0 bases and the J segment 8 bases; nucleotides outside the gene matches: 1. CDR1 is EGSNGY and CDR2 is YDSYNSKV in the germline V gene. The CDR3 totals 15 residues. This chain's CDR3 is CATWDGQLGKKIKVF. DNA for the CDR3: TGTGCCACCTGGGACGGGCAGTTGGGCAAAAAAATCAAGGTATTT.

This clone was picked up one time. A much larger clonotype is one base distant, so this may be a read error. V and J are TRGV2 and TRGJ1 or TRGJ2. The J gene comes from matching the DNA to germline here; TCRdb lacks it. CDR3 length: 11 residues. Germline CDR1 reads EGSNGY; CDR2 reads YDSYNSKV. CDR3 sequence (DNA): TGCGCCACCTGGGACGGGCGGGTGAAACTCTTT. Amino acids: CATWDGRVKLF.

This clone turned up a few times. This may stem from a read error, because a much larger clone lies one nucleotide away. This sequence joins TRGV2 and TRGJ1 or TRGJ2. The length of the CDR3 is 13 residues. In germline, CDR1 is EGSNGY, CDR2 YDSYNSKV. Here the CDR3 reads CATCDGLGYKKLF. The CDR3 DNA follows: TGTGCCACCTGTGACGGGCTGGGGTATAAGAAACTCTTT.

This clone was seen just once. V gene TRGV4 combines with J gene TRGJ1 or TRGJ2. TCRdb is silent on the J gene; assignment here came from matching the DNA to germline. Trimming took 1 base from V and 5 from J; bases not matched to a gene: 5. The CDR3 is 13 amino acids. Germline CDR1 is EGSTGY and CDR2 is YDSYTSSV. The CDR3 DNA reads TGTGCCACCTGGGATGGTCGGGATTATAAGAAACTCTTT. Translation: CATWDGRDYKKLF.

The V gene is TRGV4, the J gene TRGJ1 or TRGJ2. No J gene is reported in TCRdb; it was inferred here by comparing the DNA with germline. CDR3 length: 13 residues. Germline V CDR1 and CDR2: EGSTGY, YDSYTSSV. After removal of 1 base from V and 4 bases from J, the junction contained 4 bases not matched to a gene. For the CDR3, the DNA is TGTGCCACCTGGGATGGAAGGTATTATAAGAAACTCTTT. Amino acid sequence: CATWDGRYYKKLF.

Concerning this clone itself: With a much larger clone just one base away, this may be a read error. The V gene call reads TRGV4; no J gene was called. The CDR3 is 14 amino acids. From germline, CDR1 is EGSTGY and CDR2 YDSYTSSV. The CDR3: CATWDGPSDWIKTF. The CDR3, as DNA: TGTGCCACCTGGGATGGCCCAAGTGATTGGATCAAGACATTT.